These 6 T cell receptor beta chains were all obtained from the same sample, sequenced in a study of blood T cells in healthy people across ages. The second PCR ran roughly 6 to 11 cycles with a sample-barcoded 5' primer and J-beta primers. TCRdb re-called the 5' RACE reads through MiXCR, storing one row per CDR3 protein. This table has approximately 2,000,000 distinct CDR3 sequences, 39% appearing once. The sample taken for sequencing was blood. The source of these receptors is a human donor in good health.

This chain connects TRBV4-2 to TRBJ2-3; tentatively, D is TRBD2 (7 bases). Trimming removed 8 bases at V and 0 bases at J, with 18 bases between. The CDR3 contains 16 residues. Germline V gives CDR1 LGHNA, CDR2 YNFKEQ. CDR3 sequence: CASGGALVDSTDTQYF. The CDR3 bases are TGTGCCAGCGGGGGGGCGCTTGTCGATAGCACAGATACGCAGTATTTT.

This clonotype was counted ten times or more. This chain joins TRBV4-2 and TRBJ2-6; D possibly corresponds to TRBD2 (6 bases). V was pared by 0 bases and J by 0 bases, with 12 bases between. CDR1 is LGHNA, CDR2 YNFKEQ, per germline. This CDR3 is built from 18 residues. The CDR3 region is CASSQEAGYYSGANVLTF. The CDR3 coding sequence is TGTGCCAGCAGCCAAGAGGCGGGGTATTACTCTGGGGCCAACGTCCTGACTTTC.

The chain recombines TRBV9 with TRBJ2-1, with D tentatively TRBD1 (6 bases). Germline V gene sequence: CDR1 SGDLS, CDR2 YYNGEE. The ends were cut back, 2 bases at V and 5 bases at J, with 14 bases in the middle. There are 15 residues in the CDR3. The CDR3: CASSVEGTSDNEQFF. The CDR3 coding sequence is TGTGCCAGCAGCGTTGAGGGGACATCAGACAATGAGCAGTTCTTC.

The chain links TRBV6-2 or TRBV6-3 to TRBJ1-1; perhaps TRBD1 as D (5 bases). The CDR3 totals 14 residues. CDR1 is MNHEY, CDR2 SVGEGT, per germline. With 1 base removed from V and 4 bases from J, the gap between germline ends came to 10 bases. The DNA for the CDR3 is TGTGCCAGCAGTTACTTGGGGGACGTCACTGAAGCTTTCTTT. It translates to CASSYLGDVTEAFF.

CDR3 sequence: CASSYLAEQETQFF. CDR3 nucleotide sequence: TGTGCCAGCAGTTACCTAGCGGAACAAGAGACCCAGTTCTTC. The rearrangement links TRBV6-5 to TRBJ2-5; 7 bases agree with TRBD2. The better agreement between TRBJ2-1 and the DNA end casts doubt on the J call. The CDR3 is made up of 14 amino acids. Looked up from germline, CDR1 is MNHEY and CDR2 is SVGAGI.

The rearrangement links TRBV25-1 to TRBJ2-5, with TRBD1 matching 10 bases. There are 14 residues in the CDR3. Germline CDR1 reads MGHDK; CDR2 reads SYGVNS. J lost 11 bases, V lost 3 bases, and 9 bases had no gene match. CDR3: CASSETGGFHEQYF. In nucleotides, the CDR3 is TGTGCCAGCAGTGAGACAGGGGGCTTCCACGAACAGTACTTC.